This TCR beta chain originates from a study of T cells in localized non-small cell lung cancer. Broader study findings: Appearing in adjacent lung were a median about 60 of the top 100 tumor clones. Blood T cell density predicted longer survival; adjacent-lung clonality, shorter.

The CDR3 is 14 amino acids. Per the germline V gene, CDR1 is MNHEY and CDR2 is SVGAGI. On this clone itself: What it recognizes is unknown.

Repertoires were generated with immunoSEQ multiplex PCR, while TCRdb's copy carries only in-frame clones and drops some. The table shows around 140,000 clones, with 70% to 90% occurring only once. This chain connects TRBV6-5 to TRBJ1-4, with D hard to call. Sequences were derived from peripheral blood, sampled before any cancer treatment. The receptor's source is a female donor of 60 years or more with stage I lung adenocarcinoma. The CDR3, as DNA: TGTGCGAGCGGATCGGGGATGGATAATGAAAAACTGTTTTTT. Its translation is CASGSGMDNEKLFF.